This entry features one TCR beta chain sequence. What it binds is not known. The sample is drawn from a study of T cell responses to AZD1222 COVID-19 vaccine. Study details: Combined were second doses at about 4 or about 12 weeks. Broader study findings: CD4 TCRs covered the whole spike, strongest at regions 160-218 and 743-854.

V was pared by 1 base and J by 4 bases, with 8 bases between. The CDR3 has 13 residues. The germline V gene has CDR1 SGDLS and CDR2 YYNGEE. Assay used: immunoSEQ multiplex PCR; TCRdb lists only in-frame clones, some missing. The sample includes about 150,000 clones, roughly 91% of them seen just once. This rearrangement joins TRBV9 to TRBJ2-5; D might be TRBD2 (6 bases). The sequence was obtained from an adult in good health. The sequenced sample was peripheral blood, obtained on day 0 of AZD1222 vaccination. The CDR3 DNA reads TGTGCCAGCAGCGTAATGGGGGGAGAGACCCAGTACTTC. Encoded protein: CASSVMGGETQYF.